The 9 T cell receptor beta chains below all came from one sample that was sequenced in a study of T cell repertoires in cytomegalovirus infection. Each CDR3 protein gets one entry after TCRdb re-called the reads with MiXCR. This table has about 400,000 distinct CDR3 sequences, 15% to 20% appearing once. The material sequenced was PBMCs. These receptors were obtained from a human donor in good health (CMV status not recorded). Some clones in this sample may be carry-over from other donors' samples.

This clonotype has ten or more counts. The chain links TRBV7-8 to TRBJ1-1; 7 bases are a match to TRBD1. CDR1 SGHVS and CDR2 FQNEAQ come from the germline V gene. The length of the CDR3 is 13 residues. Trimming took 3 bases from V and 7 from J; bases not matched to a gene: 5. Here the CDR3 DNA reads TGTGCCAGCAGCTTCAGAGGGGGCGGTGAAGCTTTCTTT. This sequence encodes CASSFRGGGEAFF.

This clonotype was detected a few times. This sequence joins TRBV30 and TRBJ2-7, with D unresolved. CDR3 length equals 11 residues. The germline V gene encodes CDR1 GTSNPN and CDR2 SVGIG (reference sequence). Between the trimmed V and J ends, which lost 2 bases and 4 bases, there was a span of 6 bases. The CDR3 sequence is CAWSSQYEQYF. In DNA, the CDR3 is TGTGCCTGGAGTTCACAGTACGAGCAGTACTTC.

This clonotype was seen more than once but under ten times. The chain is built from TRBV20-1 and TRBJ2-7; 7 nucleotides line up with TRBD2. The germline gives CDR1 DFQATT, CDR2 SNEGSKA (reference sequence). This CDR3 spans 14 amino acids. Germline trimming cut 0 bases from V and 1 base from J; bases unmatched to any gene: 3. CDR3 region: CSARDPRESYEQYF. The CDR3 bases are TGCAGTGCTAGAGATCCGCGGGAGTCCTACGAGCAGTACTTC.

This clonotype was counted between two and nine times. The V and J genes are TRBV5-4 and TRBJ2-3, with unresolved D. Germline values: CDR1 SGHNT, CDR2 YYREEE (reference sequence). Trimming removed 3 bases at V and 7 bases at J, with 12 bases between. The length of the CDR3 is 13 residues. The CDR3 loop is CASSSTNANTQYF. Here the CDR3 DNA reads TGTGCCAGCAGCTCTACCAATGCAAATACGCAGTATTTT.

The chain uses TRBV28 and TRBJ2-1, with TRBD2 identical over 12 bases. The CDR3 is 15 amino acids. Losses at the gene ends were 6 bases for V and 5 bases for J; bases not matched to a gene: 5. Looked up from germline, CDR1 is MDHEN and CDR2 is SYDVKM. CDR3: CASRLLAGGNNEQFF. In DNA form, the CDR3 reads TGTGCCAGCAGGCTGCTAGCGGGGGGGAACAATGAGCAGTTCTTC.

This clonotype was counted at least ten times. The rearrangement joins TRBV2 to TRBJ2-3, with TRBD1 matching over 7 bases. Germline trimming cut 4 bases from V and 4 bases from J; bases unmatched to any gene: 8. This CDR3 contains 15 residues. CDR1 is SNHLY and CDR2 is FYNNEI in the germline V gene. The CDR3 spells CASSAQGVGADTQYF. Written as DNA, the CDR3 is TGTGCCAGCAGTGCGCAGGGGGTTGGGGCAGATACGCAGTATTTT.

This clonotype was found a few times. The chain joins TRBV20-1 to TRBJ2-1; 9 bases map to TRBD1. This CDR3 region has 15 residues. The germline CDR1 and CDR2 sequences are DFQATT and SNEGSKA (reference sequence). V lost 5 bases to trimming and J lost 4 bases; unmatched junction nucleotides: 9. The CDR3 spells CSARPGTGTYNEQFF. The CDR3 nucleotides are TGCAGTGCTCGTCCCGGGACAGGGACTTACAATGAGCAGTTCTTC.

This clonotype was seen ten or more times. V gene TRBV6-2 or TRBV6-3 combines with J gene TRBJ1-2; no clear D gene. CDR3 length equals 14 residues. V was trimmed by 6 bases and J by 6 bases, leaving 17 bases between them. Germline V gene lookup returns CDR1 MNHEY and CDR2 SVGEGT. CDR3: CASSPLPPGHGYTF. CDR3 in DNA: TGTGCCAGCAGCCCTCTACCTCCAGGCCATGGCTACACCTTC.

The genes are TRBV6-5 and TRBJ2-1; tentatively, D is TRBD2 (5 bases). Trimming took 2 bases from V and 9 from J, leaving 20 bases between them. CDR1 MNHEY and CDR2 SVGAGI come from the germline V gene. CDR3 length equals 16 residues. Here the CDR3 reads CASSYGVPGEGIEQFF. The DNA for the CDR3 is TGTGCCAGCAGTTACGGCGTACCGGGTGAGGGTATTGAGCAGTTCTTC.